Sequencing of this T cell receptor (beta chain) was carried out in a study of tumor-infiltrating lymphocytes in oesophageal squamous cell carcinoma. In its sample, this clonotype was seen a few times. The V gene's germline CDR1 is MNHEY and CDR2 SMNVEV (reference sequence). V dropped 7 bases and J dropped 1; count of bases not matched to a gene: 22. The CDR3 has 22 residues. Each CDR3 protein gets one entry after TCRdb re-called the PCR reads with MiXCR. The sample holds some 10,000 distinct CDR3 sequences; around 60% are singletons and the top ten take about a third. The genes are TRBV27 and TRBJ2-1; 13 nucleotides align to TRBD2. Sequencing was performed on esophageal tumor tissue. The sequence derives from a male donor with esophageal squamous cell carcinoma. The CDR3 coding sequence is TGTGCCAGCACCCCGGGACAGGGGATACTAGCGGGAGGGCCGCGATCCTACAATGAGCAGTTCTTC. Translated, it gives CASTPGQGILAGGPRSYNEQFF.